The 19 T cell receptor beta chains below come from one sample, sequenced in a study of memory CD8 T cells in hepatitis C reinfection. Time point given: peak reinfection, 3 to 8 weeks after reinfection detection. The sorted cells went straight to TCR sequencing with no prior in vitro expansion. Only in-frame clones appear in the TCRdb table, and some are missing; sequencing was by immunoSEQ multiplex PCR. The data hold 44,000 or so clones, with approximately 87% observed a single time. Material for sequencing was naive CD8+ T cells sorted from blood. These receptors were collected from a man aged 18 to 30 with hepatitis C virus infection.

The chain is built from TRBV5-1 and TRBJ2-7; 10 bases are shared with TRBD2. The V segment lost 1 base and the J segment 4 bases; nucleotides outside the gene matches: 5. Germline V gene sequence: CDR1 SGHRS, CDR2 YFSETQ. The CDR3 has 15 amino acids. The DNA for the CDR3 is TGCGCCAGCAGCTTGCTAGCGGGAGAGTCATACGAGCAGTACTTC. As protein: CASSLLAGESYEQYF.

This chain connects TRBV7-9 to TRBJ2-7; weak D call: TRBD1 (5 bases). Germline loops: CDR1 SEHNR, CDR2 FQNEAQ (reference sequence). The CDR3 runs 12 residues. V was cut by 2 bases and J by 4 bases, with 6 bases left in between. CDR3 coding DNA: TGTGCCAGCAGCTTACAGGGTTACGAGCAGTACGTC. It encodes CASSLQGYEQYV.

CDR3 nucleotide sequence: TGTGCCAGCAGCTTGAGGACTAGCGGGCTGGGGGATACGCAGTATTTT. It specifies CASSLRTSGLGDTQYF. The rearrangement uses TRBV7-2 and TRBJ2-3; 11 nucleotides agree with TRBD2. The CDR3 sequence is 16 residues long. V shed 3 bases and J 6 bases; nucleotides not matched to a gene: 8. Per the germline V gene, CDR1 is SGHTA and CDR2 is FQGNSA.

The chain employs TRBV9 and TRBJ2-5, with TRBD2 matching 10 bases. J gave up 4 bases and V 3 bases, and 9 bases lay outside the gene matches. CDR1 SGDLS and CDR2 YYNGEE come from the germline V gene. CDR3 length equals 16 residues. The CDR3 is CASSGRSGRAAETQYF. The DNA for the CDR3 is TGTGCCAGCAGCGGTAGGAGCGGGAGGGCTGCAGAGACCCAGTACTTC.

The chain combines TRBV9 with TRBJ2-4; the D gene is possibly TRBD1 (6 bases). Trimming stripped 0 bases from V and 12 bases from J, with 10 bases between. Germline lookup yields CDR1 SGDLS and CDR2 YYNGEE. The CDR3 consists of 12 residues. CDR3 sequence: CASSVGRGHQYF. The CDR3 DNA sequence: TGTGCCAGCAGCGTAGGCAGGGGCCATCAGTACTTC.

This chain links TRBV4-2 with TRBJ1-2; 7 bases agree with TRBD1. Germline V CDR1 and CDR2: LGHNA, YNFKEQ. The CDR3 is 18 residues long. With V trimmed by 0 bases and J by 2 bases, 12 bases remained unmatched. CDR3 sequence (DNA): TGTGCCAGCAGCCAAGATTGGGGACAGTGGGACGCCAACTATGGCTACACCTTC. Residues: CASSQDWGQWDANYGYTF.

In DNA, the CDR3 is TGTGCCAGCAGTGCTTTTGGGGCCAGTGAGCAGTTCTTC. Its translation is CASSAFGASEQFF. The chain has TRBV6-5 and TRBJ2-1, with D perhaps matching TRBD1 (5 bases). The CDR3 totals 13 residues. With 5 bases removed from V and 9 bases from J, the gap between germline ends came to 14 bases. Looked up from germline, CDR1 is MNHEY and CDR2 is SVGAGI.

The chain is built from TRBV14 and TRBJ1-1, with TRBD1 matching over 8 bases. The V and J ends lost 0 bases and 5 bases, in that order; junction bases with no gene match: 2. This CDR3 contains 14 residues. From germline, CDR1 is SGHDN and CDR2 FVKESK. The CDR3 sequence: CASSQENRGTEAFF. As DNA, the CDR3 is TGTGCCAGCAGCCAAGAAAACAGGGGGACTGAAGCTTTCTTT. The whole variable domain, remainder taken from reference TRBV14 and TRBJ1-1, is EAGVTQFPSHSVIEKGQTVTLRCDPISGHDNLYWYRRVMGKEIKFLLHFVKESKQDESGMPNNRFLAERTGGTYSTLKVQPAELEDSGVYFCASSQENRGTEAFFGQGTRLTVV.

This chain connects TRBV4-1 to TRBJ2-2; weak D call: TRBD1 (5 bases). The CDR3 contains 16 residues. Deletions cut 4 bases from V and 5 bases from J, with 17 bases between. The germline V gene encodes CDR1 MGHRA and CDR2 YSYEKL. The CDR3 sequence: CASSPLRAGKTGELFF. The CDR3 nucleotides are TGCGCCAGCAGCCCCCTGAGAGCAGGGAAGACCGGGGAGCTGTTTTTT.

The V and J genes are TRBV21-1 and TRBJ2-7; the table's D call TRBD1 went unverified against the DNA. TRBV21-1 is shown as a pseudogene. The CDR3 covers 14 residues. CDR3 sequence (DNA): TGTGCCAGCAGCAAAGAAGCAGGGGCCCACGAGCAGTACGTC. Translated, it gives CASSKEAGAHEQYV.

This clone appeared a single time. V and J are TRBV6-1 and TRBJ1-5, with TRBD1 identical over 7 bases. This CDR3 has 14 residues. Trimming cost V 5 bases and J 6 bases; bases outside gene matches: 7. Germline V lookup: CDR1 MNHNS, CDR2 SASEGT. The CDR3 DNA sequence: TGTGCCAGCAGTACCACAGGGGCCGGTCAGCCCCAGCATTTT. Amino acid sequence: CASSTTGAGQPQHF.

J is TRBJ2-5 and V is TRBV6-5; 8 nucleotides align to TRBD1. The CDR3 totals 15 residues. V shed 2 bases, J shed 5 bases, and the junction held 7 bases outside the gene matches. Per the germline V gene, CDR1 is MNHEY and CDR2 is SVGAGI. The CDR3 reads CASSYGQGAGETQYF. DNA of the CDR3: TGTGCCAGCAGTTACGGGCAGGGGGCCGGGGAGACCCAGTACTTC.

CDR3 sequence reads: CASSWAPGTSGSYEQYF. As DNA, the CDR3 is TGCGCCAGCAGCTGGGCCCCCGGGACTAGCGGGAGTTACGAGCAGTACTTC. The V gene is TRBV5-1, the J gene TRBJ2-7, with 14 nucleotides matching TRBD2. Germline V gene sequence: CDR1 SGHRS, CDR2 YFSETQ. This CDR3 is 17 amino acids long. V was clipped by 3 bases and J by 4 bases; unmatched bases: 9.

The chain combines TRBV7-9 with TRBJ2-2; TRBD2 aligns across 7 bases. The J segment lost 0 bases and the V segment lost 2 bases, leaving 6 bases of the junction unmatched. Germline V gives CDR1 SEHNR, CDR2 FQNEAQ (reference sequence). This CDR3 spans 17 amino acids. The CDR3 sequence is CASSLPPGGSNTGELFF. As DNA, the CDR3 is TGTGCCAGCAGCTTACCCCCGGGAGGTTCGAACACCGGGGAGCTGTTTTTT.

The chain has TRBV19 and TRBJ2-1; D gene ambiguous. The length of the CDR3 is 12 residues. Germline loops: CDR1 LNHDA, CDR2 SQIVND (reference sequence). Trimming took 3 bases from V and 10 from J, leaving 10 bases between them. The CDR3 DNA sequence: TGTGCCAGTAGTATGTTAGCAAACGAGCAGTTCTTC. It specifies CASSMLANEQFF.

This rearrangement joins TRBV7-9 to TRBJ2-1, with D possibly being TRBD1 (5 bases). The CDR3 contains 13 residues. The germline CDR1 and CDR2 sequences are SEHNR and FQNEAQ (reference sequence). Trimming removed 4 bases from V and 4 bases from J, with 8 bases in between. CDR3 region: CASSWGGYNEQFF. The CDR3 DNA reads TGTGCCAGCAGCTGGGGCGGATACAATGAGCAGTTCTTC.

This chain joins TRBV5-4 and TRBJ2-2; 7 nucleotides line up with TRBD2. V lost 0 bases and J lost 2; bases outside the gene matches: 4. The CDR3 runs 16 residues. Germline V gene sequence: CDR1 SGHNT, CDR2 YYREEE (reference sequence). The CDR3 region has the DNA TGTGCCAGCAGCTTGGGTCGGGGGGAAAACACCGGGGAGCTGTTTTTT. It yields the protein CASSLGRGENTGELFF.

The V call is TRBV5-1, the J call TRBJ2-4; 7 nucleotides agree with TRBD1. In germline, CDR1 is SGHRS, CDR2 YFSETQ. V lost 5 bases to trimming and J lost 8 bases; unmatched junction nucleotides: 13. This CDR3 has 15 residues. The CDR3 is CASSWGQGVSDIQYF. The CDR3, as DNA: TGCGCCAGCAGTTGGGGGCAGGGGGTTTCGGACATTCAGTACTTC.

V gene TRBV6-1 combines with J gene TRBJ2-5; 15 nucleotides align to TRBD2. V shed 3 bases and J 5 bases; nucleotides not matched to a gene: 4. Germline CDR1 and CDR2: MNHNS and SASEGT. The CDR3 has 16 amino acids. The CDR3, as DNA: TGTGCCAGCAGTGAGGGACTAGCGGGGGGTGTGGAGACCCAGTACTTC. Its translation: CASSEGLAGGVETQYF.